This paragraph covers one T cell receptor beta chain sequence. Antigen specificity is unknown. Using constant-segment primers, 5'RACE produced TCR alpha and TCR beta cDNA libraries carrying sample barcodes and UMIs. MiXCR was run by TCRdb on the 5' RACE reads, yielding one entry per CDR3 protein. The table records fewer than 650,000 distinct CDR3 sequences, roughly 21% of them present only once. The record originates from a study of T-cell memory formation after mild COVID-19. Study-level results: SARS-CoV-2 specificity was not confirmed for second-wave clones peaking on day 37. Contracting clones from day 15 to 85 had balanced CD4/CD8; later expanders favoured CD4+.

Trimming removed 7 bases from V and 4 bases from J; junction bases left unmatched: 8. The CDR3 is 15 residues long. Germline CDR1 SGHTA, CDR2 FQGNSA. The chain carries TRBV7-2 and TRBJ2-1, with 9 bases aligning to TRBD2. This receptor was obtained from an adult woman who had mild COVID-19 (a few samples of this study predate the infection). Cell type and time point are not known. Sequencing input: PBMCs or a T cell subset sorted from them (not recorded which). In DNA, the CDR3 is TGTGCCAGCATGACGAGCGGGGGGCCTTACAATGAGCAGTTCTTC. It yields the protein CASMTSGGPYNEQFF. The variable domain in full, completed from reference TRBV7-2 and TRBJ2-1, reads GAGVSQSPSNKVTEKGKDVELRCDPISGHTALYWYRQSLGQGLEFLIYFQGNSAPDKSGLPSDRFSAERTGGSVSTLTIQRTQQEDSAVYLCASMTSGGPYNEQFFGPGTRLTVL.